This record looks at one TCR beta chain sequence and its context. CDR3 length: 15 residues. In germline, CDR1 is SGHTA, CDR2 FQGNSA. V shed 2 bases and J 4 bases; nucleotides not matched to a gene: 7. The sample comes from a study of blood T cell repertoires in COVID-19. For the study at large: Acute-phase and convalescent COVID-19 samples originated in the United States, Italy and Spain.

TCRdb's copy holds only in-frame clones and misses some; the assay was immunoSEQ multiplex PCR. The top ten clones hold roughly 5.6% of a sample with some 200,000 clones, about 88% of them seen once. The sample taken for sequencing was peripheral blood. The chain combines TRBV7-2 with TRBJ1-2; 7 bases align to TRBD1. The receptor was isolated from a man aged 35-49 years with active or convalescent COVID-19. CDR3 protein: CASSLQPGTAYGYTF. For the CDR3, the DNA is TGTGCCAGCAGCTTACAACCCGGGACAGCCTATGGCTACACCTTC.